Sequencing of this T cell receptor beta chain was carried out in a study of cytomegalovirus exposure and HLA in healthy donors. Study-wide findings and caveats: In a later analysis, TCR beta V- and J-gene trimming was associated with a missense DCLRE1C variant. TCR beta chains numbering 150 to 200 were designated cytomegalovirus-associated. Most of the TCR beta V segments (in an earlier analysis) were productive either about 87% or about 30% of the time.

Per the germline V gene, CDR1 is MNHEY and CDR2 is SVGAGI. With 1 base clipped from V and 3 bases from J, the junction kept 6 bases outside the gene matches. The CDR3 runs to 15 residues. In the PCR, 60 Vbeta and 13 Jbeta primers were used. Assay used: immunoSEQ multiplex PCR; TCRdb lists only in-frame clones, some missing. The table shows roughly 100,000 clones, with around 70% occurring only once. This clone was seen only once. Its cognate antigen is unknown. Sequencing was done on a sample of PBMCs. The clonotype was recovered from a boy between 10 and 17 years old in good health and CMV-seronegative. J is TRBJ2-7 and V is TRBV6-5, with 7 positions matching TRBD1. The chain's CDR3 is CASSYLNRGGYEQYF. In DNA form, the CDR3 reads TGTGCCAGCAGTTACTTGAACAGGGGTGGCTACGAGCAGTACTTC.